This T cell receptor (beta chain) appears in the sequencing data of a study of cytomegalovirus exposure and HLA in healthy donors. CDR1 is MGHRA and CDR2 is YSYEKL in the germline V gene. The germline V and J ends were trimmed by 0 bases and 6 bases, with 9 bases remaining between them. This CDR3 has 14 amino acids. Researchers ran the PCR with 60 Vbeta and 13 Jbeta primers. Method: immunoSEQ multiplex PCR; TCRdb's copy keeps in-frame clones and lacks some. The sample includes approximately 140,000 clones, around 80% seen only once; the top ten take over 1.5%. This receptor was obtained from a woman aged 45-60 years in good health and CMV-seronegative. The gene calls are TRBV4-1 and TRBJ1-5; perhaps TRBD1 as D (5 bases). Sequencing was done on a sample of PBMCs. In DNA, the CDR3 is TGCGCCAGCAGCCAAGATTCGGGGGGTCAGCCCCAGCATTTT. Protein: CASSQDSGGQPQHF.